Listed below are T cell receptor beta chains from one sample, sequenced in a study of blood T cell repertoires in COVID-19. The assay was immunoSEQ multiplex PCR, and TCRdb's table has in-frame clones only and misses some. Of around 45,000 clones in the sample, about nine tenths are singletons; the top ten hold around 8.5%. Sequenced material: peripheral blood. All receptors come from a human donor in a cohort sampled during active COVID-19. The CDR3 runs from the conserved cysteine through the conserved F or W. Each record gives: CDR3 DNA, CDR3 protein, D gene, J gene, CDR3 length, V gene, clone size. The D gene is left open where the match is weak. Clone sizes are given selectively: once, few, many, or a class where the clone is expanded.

DNA: TGTGCCAGCAGTGACACGGGTTATAATTCACCCCTCCACTTT
CDR3: CASSDTGYNSPLHF
D: -
J: TRBJ1-6
length: 14
V: TRBV6-4
size: -

DNA: TGTGCCAGTAGTATTCGACAGGGCGCTTATAATCAGCCCCAGCATTTT
CDR3: CASSIRQGAYNQPQHF
D: TRBD1
J: TRBJ1-5
length: 16
V: TRBV19
size: -

DNA: TGTGCCAGCAGCCAAGTCGGGGGGGGCAATGAGCAGTTCTTC
CDR3: CASSQVGGGNEQFF
D: TRBD2
J: TRBJ2-1
length: 14
V: TRBV4-2
size: once

DNA: TGCGCCAGCAGTTCCAATCTCTATGAGGTGGGTGAGCAGTACTTC
CDR3: CASSSNLYEVGEQYF
D: -
J: TRBJ2-7
length: 15
V: TRBV4-1
size: -

DNA: TGTGCCAGCAGCTTGGGGAGGAGGACCAATGAGCAGTTCTTC
CDR3: CASSLGRRTNEQFF
D: -
J: TRBJ2-1
length: 14
V: TRBV5-8
size: -

DNA: TGCGCCAGCAGCTTGGCGGGGGGGCCTCAAGAGACCCAGTACTTC
CDR3: CASSLAGGPQETQYF
D: TRBD2
J: TRBJ2-5
length: 15
V: TRBV5-1
size: -

DNA: TGTGCCAGCAGCTTGACTAGGGAGGGTGAGCAGTTCTTC
CDR3: CASSLTREGEQFF
D: TRBD2
J: TRBJ2-1
length: 13
V: TRBV11-3
size: -

DNA: TGTGCCAGCAGACAGACAGGGGGGGGATCACCCCTCCACTTT
CDR3: CASRQTGGGSPLHF
D: TRBD1
J: TRBJ1-6
length: 14
V: TRBV5-4
size: -

DNA: TGTGCCAGCAGCTTACAGGATCCAACCTACGAGCAGTACTTC
CDR3: CASSLQDPTYEQYF
D: -
J: TRBJ2-7
length: 14
V: TRBV7-8
size: -

DNA: TGTGCCAGCGGGGTGACTGGCGGGGGGCCTAAACAGTTCTTC
CDR3: CASGVTGGGPKQFF
D: TRBD2
J: TRBJ2-1
length: 14
V: TRBV2
size: -

DNA: TGTGCCAGTAGCCCGACAGGAGGATCCCAGCCCCAGCATTTT
CDR3: CASSPTGGSQPQHF
D: -
J: TRBJ1-5
length: 14
V: TRBV19
size: -

DNA: TGTGCCAGCAGCCAATTTGCTAGCGGGGTTGATACCGGGGAGCTGTTTTTT
CDR3: CASSQFASGVDTGELFF
D: TRBD2
J: TRBJ2-2
length: 17
V: TRBV3-1/TRBV3-2
size: -

DNA: TGTGCCAGCAGACTTCAGGGGAACACTGAAGCTTTCTTT
CDR3: CASRLQGNTEAFF
D: -
J: TRBJ1-1
length: 13
V: TRBV6-5
size: -

DNA: TGTGCCAGCAGCATTTCCATTGGCACAGAGACCCAGTACTTC
CDR3: CASSISIGTETQYF
D: -
J: TRBJ2-5
length: 14
V: TRBV11-2
size: -

DNA: TGTGCCAGCAGCCAGGGACTAGCGGGGGATGTTGAGACCCAGTACTTC
CDR3: CASSQGLAGDVETQYF
D: TRBD2
J: TRBJ2-5
length: 16
V: TRBV7-2
size: -

DNA: TGTGCCAGCTCTCCGGGACTGACAGAGACCCAGTACTTC
CDR3: CASSPGLTETQYF
D: -
J: TRBJ2-5
length: 13
V: TRBV18
size: -

DNA: TGTGCCAGCAGCGAGGGGGCCTATGGGAATGAGCAGTTCTTC
CDR3: CASSEGAYGNEQFF
D: TRBD1
J: TRBJ2-1
length: 14
V: TRBV2
size: -

DNA: TGTGCCAGCAGCTTAGGCCCAGGTGGAGAGACCCAGTACTTC
CDR3: CASSLGPGGETQYF
D: -
J: TRBJ2-5
length: 14
V: TRBV13
size: -

DNA: TGTGCCAGCAGCCCCCTCTTGAACACTGAAGCTTTCTTT
CDR3: CASSPLLNTEAFF
D: -
J: TRBJ1-1
length: 13
V: TRBV11-1
size: -

DNA: TGTGCCAGCAGCGTGCGGACAGTTGACTCTGGGGCCAACGTCCTGACTTTC
CDR3: CASSVRTVDSGANVLTF
D: -
J: TRBJ2-6
length: 17
V: TRBV9
size: -

DNA: TGTGCCAGCAGCCTCCCGGAGGGCAGCGGGGGACTCAACACCGGGGAGCTGTTTTTT
CDR3: CASSLPEGSGGLNTGELFF
D: TRBD2
J: TRBJ2-2
length: 19
V: TRBV7-8
size: -

DNA: TGTGCCAGCAGCTTAAGGGGGCTAAGGGCCGTCGGGGGAGCAGATACGCAGTATTTT
CDR3: CASSLRGLRAVGGADTQYF
D: -
J: TRBJ2-3
length: 19
V: TRBV7-2
size: -

DNA: TGTGCCAGCAGTTGGAAGCGGGGGGGCTTATACGAGCAGTACTTC
CDR3: CASSWKRGGLYEQYF
D: TRBD2
J: TRBJ2-7
length: 15
V: TRBV6-2/TRBV6-3
size: -

DNA: TGTGCCAGCAGCCTCGAATCCGCGGGGGTCCTTTACAATGAGCAGTTCTTC
CDR3: CASSLESAGVLYNEQFF
D: TRBD2
J: TRBJ2-1
length: 17
V: TRBV7-8
size: -

DNA: TGTGCCAGCAGACTGGGCCTCGGCACTGAAGCTTTCTTT
CDR3: CASRLGLGTEAFF
D: -
J: TRBJ1-1
length: 13
V: TRBV11-2
size: -

DNA: TGTGCCAGCAACCAACAGCCCCTATCCTCCTACGAGCAGTACTTC
CDR3: CASNQQPLSSYEQYF
D: -
J: TRBJ2-7
length: 15
V: TRBV2
size: -

DNA: TGTGCCAGCAGTACCGGGACAGGGTACTATGGCTACACCTTC
CDR3: CASSTGTGYYGYTF
D: TRBD1
J: TRBJ1-2
length: 14
V: TRBV6-5
size: -

DNA: TGTGCCTGGAGTCGGGGGACAGGGGGCGGAAATGAGCAGTTCTTC
CDR3: CAWSRGTGGGNEQFF
D: TRBD1
J: TRBJ2-1
length: 15
V: TRBV30
size: -

DNA: TGTGCCAGCAGCCCCAGGGCCAGGACAGGAGATGTCTTCTGGGACACCATATATTTT
CDR3: CASSPRARTGDVFWDTIYF
D: TRBD1
J: TRBJ1-3
length: 19
V: TRBV7-9
size: once

DNA: TGTGCCAGCAGCTCCCGAAGCGGGACAGGGGGACGCGAGCAGTACTTC
CDR3: CASSSRSGTGGREQYF
D: TRBD1
J: TRBJ2-7
length: 16
V: TRBV7-2
size: -

DNA: TGTGCCAGCAGCTTAATGGGACAGTCATCCTATGGCTACACCTTC
CDR3: CASSLMGQSSYGYTF
D: TRBD1
J: TRBJ1-2
length: 15
V: TRBV7-9
size: -

DNA: TGTGCCAGTGGCGGCCCCCCAGGGACAGGACTTTACGAGCAGTACTTC
CDR3: CASGGPPGTGLYEQYF
D: TRBD1
J: TRBJ2-7
length: 16
V: TRBV19
size: -

DNA: TGTGCCAGCAGCTTAGAGGCAGGCGAAAAACTGTTTTTT
CDR3: CASSLEAGEKLFF
D: -
J: TRBJ1-4
length: 13
V: TRBV13
size: once

DNA: TGCGCCAGCAGCTTGGTGCAGTTCAATCAGCCCCAGCATTTT
CDR3: CASSLVQFNQPQHF
D: -
J: TRBJ1-5
length: 14
V: TRBV5-1
size: once

DNA: TGTGCCAGCAGCTATATAGGGGACACCGGGGAGCTGTTTTTT
CDR3: CASSYIGDTGELFF
D: -
J: TRBJ2-2
length: 14
V: TRBV28
size: few

DNA: TGCGCCAGCAGCCCATCCCCTGCCAGGGATAATTCACCCCTCCACTTT
CDR3: CASSPSPARDNSPLHF
D: -
J: TRBJ1-6
length: 16
V: TRBV4-1
size: -

DNA: TGTGCCAGTAGTATGGGAGCAAACACCATATATTTT
CDR3: CASSMGANTIYF
D: -
J: TRBJ1-3
length: 12
V: TRBV19
size: -

DNA: TGCGCCAGCAGCCAAGTTGCCGCCGGGGAACCCGGAAACACCATATATTTT
CDR3: CASSQVAAGEPGNTIYF
D: -
J: TRBJ1-3
length: 17
V: TRBV4-3
size: few

DNA: TGTGCCACCAGCTCTAGACAGGGGGGTGAAAAACTGTTTTTT
CDR3: CATSSRQGGEKLFF
D: TRBD1
J: TRBJ1-4
length: 14
V: TRBV15
size: -

DNA: TGCAGTGCTAGTACGCCTGACAGACTCTCTGGAAACACCATATATTTT
CDR3: CSASTPDRLSGNTIYF
D: -
J: TRBJ1-3
length: 16
V: TRBV20-1
size: medium-sized

DNA: TGTGCCATCAGTGCGAGCGGGGGCCTTTCCTACGAGCAGTACTTC
CDR3: CAISASGGLSYEQYF
D: TRBD2
J: TRBJ2-7
length: 15
V: TRBV10-3
size: -

DNA: TGTGCCAGCACCCTGGACAGGGGAGACTACAATGAGCAGTTCTTC
CDR3: CASTLDRGDYNEQFF
D: TRBD1
J: TRBJ2-1
length: 15
V: TRBV11-2
size: -

DNA: TGTGCCAGCAGCCAAGAGGCTAGCGGGTCCACAGATACGCAGTATTTT
CDR3: CASSQEASGSTDTQYF
D: TRBD2
J: TRBJ2-3
length: 16
V: TRBV4-2
size: -

DNA: TGTGCTAGTGGTTTGCCGGCGGGGGCTGAGCAGTTCTTC
CDR3: CASGLPAGAEQFF
D: -
J: TRBJ2-1
length: 13
V: TRBV12-5
size: -

DNA: TGTGCCAGCAACGACGCGGGGCCTGGAAACACCATATATTTT
CDR3: CASNDAGPGNTIYF
D: -
J: TRBJ1-3
length: 14
V: TRBV9
size: -

DNA: TGTGCCAGCTCACCTACCTCGACGGGGGGCACTGAAGCTTTCTTT
CDR3: CASSPTSTGGTEAFF
D: -
J: TRBJ1-1
length: 15
V: TRBV18
size: -

DNA: TGTGCCAGCAGTCCACGAAGGACAGGGGAGCAAGCTTTCTTT
CDR3: CASSPRRTGEQAFF
D: TRBD1
J: TRBJ1-1
length: 14
V: TRBV2
size: -

DNA: TGTGCCAGTAGTATAATAGCGTCTAGCACAGATACGCAGTATTTT
CDR3: CASSIIASSTDTQYF
D: -
J: TRBJ2-3
length: 15
V: TRBV19
size: -

DNA: TGTGCCAGCAGCCTCACCGGGGTCCAAGAGACCCAGTACTTC
CDR3: CASSLTGVQETQYF
D: -
J: TRBJ2-5
length: 14
V: TRBV7-2
size: -

DNA: TGCGCCAGCAGCTCGGACACAATCGAGCAGTACTTC
CDR3: CASSSDTIEQYF
D: -
J: TRBJ2-7
length: 12
V: TRBV5-1
size: -

DNA: TGTGCCAGCTCACTTACCGGAGGGGCGAATAACTATGGCTACACCTTC
CDR3: CASSLTGGANNYGYTF
D: -
J: TRBJ1-2
length: 16
V: TRBV18
size: -

DNA: TGCGCCAGCAGCCAAGATGGGCCAGATACGCAGTATTTT
CDR3: CASSQDGPDTQYF
D: -
J: TRBJ2-3
length: 13
V: TRBV4-3
size: -

DNA: TGTGCCAGCAGCCAAGAGGAGGGACTAGCGGGGGGAGGGAATGAGCAGTTCTTC
CDR3: CASSQEEGLAGGGNEQFF
D: TRBD2
J: TRBJ2-1
length: 18
V: TRBV3-1/TRBV3-2
size: -